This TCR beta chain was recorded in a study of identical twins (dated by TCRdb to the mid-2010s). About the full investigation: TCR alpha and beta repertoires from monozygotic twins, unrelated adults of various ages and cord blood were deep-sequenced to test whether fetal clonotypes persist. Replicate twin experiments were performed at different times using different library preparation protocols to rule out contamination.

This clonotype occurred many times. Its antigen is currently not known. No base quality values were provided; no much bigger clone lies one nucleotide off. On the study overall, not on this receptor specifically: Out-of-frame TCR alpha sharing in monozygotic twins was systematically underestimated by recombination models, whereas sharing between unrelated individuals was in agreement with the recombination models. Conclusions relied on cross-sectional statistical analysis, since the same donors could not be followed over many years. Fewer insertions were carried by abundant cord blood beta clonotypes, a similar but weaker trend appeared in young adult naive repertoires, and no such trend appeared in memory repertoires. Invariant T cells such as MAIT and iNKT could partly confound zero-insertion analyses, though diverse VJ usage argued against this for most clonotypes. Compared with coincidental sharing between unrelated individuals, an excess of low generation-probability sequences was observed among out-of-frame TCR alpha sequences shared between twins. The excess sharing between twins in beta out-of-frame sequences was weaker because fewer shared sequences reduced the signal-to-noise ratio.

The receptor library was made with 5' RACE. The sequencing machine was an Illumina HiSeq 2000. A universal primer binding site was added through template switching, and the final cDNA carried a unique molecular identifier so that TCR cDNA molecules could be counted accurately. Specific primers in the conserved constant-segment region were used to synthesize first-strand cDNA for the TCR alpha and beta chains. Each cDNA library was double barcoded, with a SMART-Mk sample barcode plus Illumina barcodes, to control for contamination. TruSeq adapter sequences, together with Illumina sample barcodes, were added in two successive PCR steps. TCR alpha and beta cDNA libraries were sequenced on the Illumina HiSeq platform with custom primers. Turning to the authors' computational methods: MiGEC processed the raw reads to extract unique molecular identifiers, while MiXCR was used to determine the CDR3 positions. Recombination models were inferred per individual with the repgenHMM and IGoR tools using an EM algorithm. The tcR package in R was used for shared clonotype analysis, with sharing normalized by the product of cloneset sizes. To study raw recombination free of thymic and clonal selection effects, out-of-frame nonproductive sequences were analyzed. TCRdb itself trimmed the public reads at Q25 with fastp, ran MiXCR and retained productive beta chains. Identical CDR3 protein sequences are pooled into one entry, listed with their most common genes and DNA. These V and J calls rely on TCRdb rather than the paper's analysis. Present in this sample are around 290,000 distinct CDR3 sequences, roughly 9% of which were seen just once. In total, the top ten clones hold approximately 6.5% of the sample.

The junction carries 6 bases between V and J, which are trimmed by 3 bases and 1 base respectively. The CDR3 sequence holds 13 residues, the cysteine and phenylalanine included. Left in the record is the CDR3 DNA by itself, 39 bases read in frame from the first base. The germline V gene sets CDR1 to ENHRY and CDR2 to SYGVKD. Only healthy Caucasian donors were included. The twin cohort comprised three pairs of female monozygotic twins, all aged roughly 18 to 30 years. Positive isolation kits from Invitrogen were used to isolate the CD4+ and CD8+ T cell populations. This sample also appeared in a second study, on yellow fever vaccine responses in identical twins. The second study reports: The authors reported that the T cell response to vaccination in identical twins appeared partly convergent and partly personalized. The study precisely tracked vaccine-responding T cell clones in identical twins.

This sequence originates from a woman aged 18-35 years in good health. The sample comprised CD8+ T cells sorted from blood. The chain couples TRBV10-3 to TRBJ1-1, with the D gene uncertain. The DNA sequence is TGTGCCATCAGTGACCCAAGGAACACTGAAGCTTTCTTT. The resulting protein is CAISDPRNTEAFF.